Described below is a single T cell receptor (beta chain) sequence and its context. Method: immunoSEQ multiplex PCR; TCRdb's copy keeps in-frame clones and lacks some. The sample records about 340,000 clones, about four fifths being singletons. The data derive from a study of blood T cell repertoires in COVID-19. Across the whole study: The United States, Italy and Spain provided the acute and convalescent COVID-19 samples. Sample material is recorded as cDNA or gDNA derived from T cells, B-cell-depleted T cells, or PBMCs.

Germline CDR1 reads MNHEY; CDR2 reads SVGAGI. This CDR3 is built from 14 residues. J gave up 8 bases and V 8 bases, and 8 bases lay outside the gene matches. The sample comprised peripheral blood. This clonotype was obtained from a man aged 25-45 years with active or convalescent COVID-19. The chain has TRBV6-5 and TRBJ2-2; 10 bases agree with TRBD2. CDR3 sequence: CASGRASGRGELFF. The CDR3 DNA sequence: TGTGCCAGCGGGCGGGCTAGCGGGAGAGGGGAGCTGTTTTTT.